Listed here are 32 T cell receptor beta chains from one sample, sequenced in a study of patients and donors after allogeneic stem cell transplantation. TCRdb re-derived calls from the RT-PCR reads in MiXCR, one entry per CDR3 protein. The profile shows about 150,000 distinct CDR3 sequences, about 36% of them singletons. The sequenced sample consisted of blood, either unsorted or a sorted T cell fraction (not recorded which). These receptors came from a human donor who was either an allogeneic HSCT recipient or a stem cell or donor lymphocyte infusion donor (not recorded which). It is not recorded whose cells these are; they may come from a transplant donor.

The chain links TRBV12-3 or TRBV12-4 to TRBJ2-7; 8 bases line up with TRBD2. CDR3 size: 15 residues. J gave up 0 bases and V 5 bases, and 6 bases lay outside the gene matches. CDR3 nucleotides: TGTGCCAGCAGTCCGGGGGGGTGGAGCTCCTACGAGCAGTACTTC. It specifies CASSPGGWSSYEQYF.

V and J are TRBV20-1 and TRBJ1-2; D might be TRBD1 (5 bases). V was clipped by 6 bases and J by 8 bases, with 22 bases between them. CDR1 is DFQATT, CDR2 SNEGSKA, per germline (reference sequence). The CDR3 is made up of 14 amino acids. CDR3 sequence reads: CSALPKGDPWGYTF. The CDR3 nucleotides read TGCAGTGCCCTGCCGAAAGGGGATCCCTGGGGCTACACCTTC.

This clonotype was recorded a few times. This chain uses TRBV12-3 or TRBV12-4 with TRBJ2-5; D gene ambiguous. Trimming shortened V by 5 bases and J by 5 bases, and 9 bases separated the two germline ends. This CDR3 has 12 amino acids. The CDR3 loop is CASSGPRETQYF. The CDR3 bases are TGTGCCAGCAGTGGCCCCAGGGAGACCCAGTACTTC.

The genes are TRBV12-3 or TRBV12-4 and TRBJ1-1; D remains unclear. V was cut by 1 base and J by 2 bases, with 11 bases left in between. This CDR3 is built from 15 residues. The CDR3 bases are TGTGCCAGCAGTTTAGTTCTGGGCCTTAACACTGAAGCTTTCTTT. This codes for CASSLVLGLNTEAFF.

This clonotype came up once. The chain has TRBV20-1 and TRBJ1-6; D remains ambiguous. This CDR3 contains 17 residues. Germline CDR1 and CDR2: DFQATT and SNEGSKA (reference sequence). Trimming cost V 4 bases and J 0 bases, with 16 bases left between them. CDR3 sequence reads: CSATQPLPSSYNSPLHF. In nucleotides, the CDR3 is TGCAGTGCTACACAACCCTTACCGAGCTCCTATAATTCACCCCTCCACTTT.

This clonotype appeared a few times. The rearrangement links TRBV20-1 to TRBJ1-5; no clear D gene. The CDR3 covers 13 residues. Trimming removed 3 bases from V and 3 bases from J, with 9 bases in between. Per the germline V gene, CDR1 is DFQATT and CDR2 is SNEGSKA (reference sequence). The DNA of the CDR3 is TGCAGTGCTAGTCATTCCGTCAATCAGCCCCAGCATTTT. Its translation is CSASHSVNQPQHF.

V and J are TRBV29-1 and TRBJ2-1, with D hard to call. Germline V gives CDR1 SQVTM, CDR2 ANQGSEA. This CDR3 is built from 9 residues. V was clipped by 7 bases and J by 8 bases, with 6 bases between them. CDR3 coding DNA: TGCAGCGCTGGGGATGAGCAGTTCTTC. This sequence encodes CSAGDEQFF.

The V gene is TRBV6-2 or TRBV6-3, the J gene TRBJ2-6, with a possible D match to TRBD2 (6 bases). CDR1 is MNHEY, CDR2 SVGEGT, per germline. This CDR3 region has 16 residues. V was clipped by 2 bases and J by 0 bases, with 8 bases between them. CDR3 nucleotides: TGTGCCAGCAGTTACCTGGGGGGCTCTGGGGCCAACGTCCTGACTTTC. It specifies CASSYLGGSGANVLTF.

This clonotype was seen a handful of times. The V call is TRBV6-1, the J call TRBJ1-5, with a weak D call TRBD1 (5 bases). The CDR3 covers 15 residues. Looked up from germline, CDR1 is MNHNS and CDR2 is SASEGT. V lost 6 bases and J 0 bases, leaving 12 bases between the germline ends. The CDR3 DNA sequence: TGTGCCAGCAGCATTACAGGAGTTAGCAATCAGCCCCAGCATTTT. Encoded protein: CASSITGVSNQPQHF.

The CDR3 spells CASSGGDQETQYF. The CDR3 DNA follows: TGCGCCAGCAGCGGGGGGGACCAAGAGACCCAGTACTTC. V usage is TRBV5-1 and J usage is TRBJ2-5, with 7 bases fitting TRBD2. The CDR3 runs to 13 residues. The V gene's germline CDR1 is SGHRS and CDR2 YFSETQ. J gave up 0 bases and V 4 bases, and 0 bases lay outside the gene matches.

This chain joins TRBV5-6 and TRBJ1-1, with D tentatively TRBD1 (5 bases). Trimming pared 4 bases from V and 1 base from J, leaving 20 bases between. Germline V CDR1 and CDR2: SGHDT, YYEEEE. The CDR3 consists of 17 residues. The CDR3 sequence is CASSPTFAVRGNTEAFF. DNA for the CDR3: TGTGCCAGCAGCCCGACCTTTGCCGTGAGGGGGAACACTGAAGCTTTCTTT.

The chain has TRBV7-9 and TRBJ1-1; the D gene is possibly TRBD1 (6 bases). The germline V gene encodes CDR1 SEHNR and CDR2 FQNEAQ (reference sequence). This CDR3 spans 14 amino acids. V was cut by 5 bases and J by 1 base, with 11 bases left in between. The CDR3 coding sequence is TGTGCCAGCAGCGCCATAGGGGGGAACACTGAAGCTTTCTTT. This encodes CASSAIGGNTEAFF. Full variable domain (outside the CDR3, taken from reference TRBV7-9 and TRBJ1-1): DTGVSQNPRHKITKRGQNVTFRCDPISEHNRLYWYRQTLGQGPEFLTYFQNEAQLEKSRLLSDRFSAERPKGSFSTLEIQRTEQGDSAMYLCASSAIGGNTEAFFGQGTRLTVV.

The chain uses TRBV4-2 and TRBJ1-2, with 12 bases matching TRBD1. V dropped 0 bases and J dropped 8; count of bases not matched to a gene: 4. The CDR3 runs 15 residues. Germline CDR1 and CDR2: LGHNA and YNFKEQ. CDR3 nucleotides: TGTGCCAGCAGCCAAGAGGGACAGGGGGCGCGGGGCTACACCTTC. This codes for CASSQEGQGARGYTF.

This clonotype came up a few times. The chain couples TRBV6-2 or TRBV6-3 to TRBJ1-1; the D gene is possibly TRBD1 (6 bases). The V end was cut by 6 bases, the J end by 4 bases, with 18 bases between. The CDR3 is 15 residues long. Germline V gene data show CDR1 as MNHEY and CDR2 as SVGEGT. CDR3 sequence reads: CASSLEGGRFTEAFF. The CDR3 bases are TGTGCCAGCAGCCTCGAGGGGGGGCGGTTCACTGAAGCTTTCTTT.

This chain uses TRBV2 with TRBJ1-6; tentatively, D is TRBD1 (6 bases). The CDR3 is made up of 15 amino acids. Germline CDR1 SNHLY, CDR2 FYNNEI. Trimming removed 7 bases from V and 0 bases from J, with 10 bases in between. CDR3 DNA: TGTGCCAGCACCAAGGACAGCTCCTATAATTCACCCCTCCACTTT. It is translated as CASTKDSSYNSPLHF.

The chain couples TRBV5-1 to TRBJ1-4, with D tentatively TRBD1 (5 bases). Trimming took off 0 bases at V and 7 bases at J, with 16 bases between the two ends. The CDR3 length is 16 residues. Germline V gene sequence: CDR1 SGHRS, CDR2 YFSETQ. The DNA for the CDR3 is TGCGCCAGCAGCTTGGCCCTCGGAGGGGTTAGTGAAAAACTGTTTTTT. This translates into CASSLALGGVSEKLFF.

The chain recombines TRBV7-2 with TRBJ2-1, with no clear D. The germline V gene has CDR1 SGHTA and CDR2 FQGNSA. The length of the CDR3 is 15 residues. The V end lost 2 bases, the J end lost 0 bases, and 8 bases lay between the germline ends. The CDR3: CASSLKTSSYNEQFF. The CDR3 bases are TGTGCCAGCAGCTTAAAAACGAGCTCCTACAATGAGCAGTTCTTC.

The sample holds a few counts of this clonotype. The rearrangement links TRBV15 to TRBJ1-1; D is uncertain. This CDR3 region has 16 residues. Germline-derived CDR1 and CDR2 are LNHNV and YYDKDF (reference sequence). The V and J ends lost 5 bases and 0 bases respectively, with 16 bases between them. Written as DNA, the CDR3 is TGTGCCACCAGCTCCCCGGGAGACCCCATGAACACTGAAGCTTTCTTT. This codes for CATSSPGDPMNTEAFF.

The V and J genes are TRBV7-2 and TRBJ1-3; 11 bases are a match to TRBD1. The V gene's germline CDR1 is SGHTA and CDR2 FQGNSA. V lost 5 bases, J lost 4 bases, and 7 bases stayed unmatched. This CDR3 region has 16 residues. CDR3 DNA sequence: TGTGCCAGCAGCCTGCAGGGACAGGGGGGAGGAAACACCATATATTTT. Its translation: CASSLQGQGGGNTIYF.

This chain joins TRBV5-5 and TRBJ1-5; perhaps TRBD1 as D (6 bases). Trimming took 4 bases from V and 1 from J, leaving 12 bases between them. The CDR3 spans 15 residues. Germline assignment: CDR1 SGHKS and CDR2 YYEKEE (reference sequence). The CDR3: CASSPHRESNQPQHF. The CDR3 DNA reads TGTGCCAGCAGCCCCCACAGGGAGAGCAATCAGCCCCAGCATTTT.

This clonotype was seen only a few times. The chain has TRBV27 and TRBJ1-2, with TRBD1 identical over 7 bases. CDR3 length equals 14 residues. Germline V gene lookup returns CDR1 MNHEY and CDR2 SMNVEV (reference sequence). After removal of 5 bases from V and 4 bases from J, the junction contained 7 bases not matched to a gene. The CDR3 nucleotides read TGTGCCAGCAGTACGAGCGACAGGGTCTATGGCTACACCTTC. This gives the protein CASSTSDRVYGYTF.

This clonotype has more than one count but fewer than ten. The chain has TRBV5-1 and TRBJ1-1; D not certain. V was clipped by 6 bases and J by 0 bases, with 15 bases between them. Germline CDR1 reads SGHRS; CDR2 reads YFSETQ. CDR3 length: 15 amino acids. CDR3 DNA: TGCGCCAGCACCGTGGGCCTCGCATTGAACACTGAAGCTTTCTTT. Translated: CASTVGLALNTEAFF.

This clonotype was seen repeatedly, ten times or more. The rearrangement links TRBV20-1 to TRBJ2-1; possibly TRBD1 or TRBD2 for D (5 bases each). Germline V CDR1 and CDR2: DFQATT, SNEGSKA (reference sequence). Trimming took 0 bases from V and 7 from J, leaving 25 bases between them. The CDR3 runs to 18 residues. CDR3 bases: TGCAGTGCTAGAGATCCACAAAAGTCCAGGGAGATCGAGAATGAGCAGTTCTTC. As protein: CSARDPQKSREIENEQFF.

This clonotype has a handful of counts. This chain joins TRBV29-1 and TRBJ2-7, with D perhaps TRBD1 (6 bases). The V end lost 2 bases, the J end lost 6 bases, and 14 bases lay between the germline ends. Germline CDR1 reads SQVTM; CDR2 reads ANQGSEA. The CDR3 is 13 residues long. The chain's CDR3 is CSVELPGHPEQYV. In DNA, the CDR3 is TGCAGCGTTGAACTACCGGGACACCCCGAGCAGTACGTC.

V and J are TRBV7-6 and TRBJ1-2; D gene unclear. The V gene's germline CDR1 is SGHVS and CDR2 FNYEAQ. CDR3 size: 15 residues. V lost 5 bases and J 2 bases, leaving 15 bases between the germline ends. DNA for the CDR3: TGTGCCAGCAGCCCCCAACCAAGTCTCAACTATGGCTACACCTTC. This gives the protein CASSPQPSLNYGYTF.

This clonotype appeared a few times. The chain uses TRBV5-5 and TRBJ1-6; D ambiguous. The germline gives CDR1 SGHKS, CDR2 YYEKEE (reference sequence). This CDR3 is built from 15 residues. The V and J ends lost 0 bases and 7 bases respectively, with 11 bases between them. The CDR3 region has the DNA TGTGCCAGCAGCTTGGTGCATAAGAAGAATTCACCCCTCCACTTT. It codes for CASSLVHKKNSPLHF.

Regarding this clonotype: This clone may be a read error of a much larger clone one base away. V and J are TRBV12-3 or TRBV12-4 and TRBJ1-2; D unclear. Trimming removed 7 bases from V and 4 bases from J, with 13 bases in between. There are 13 residues in the CDR3. The CDR3 DNA reads TGTGCCAGCACCAAAAGGAAGATCTATGGCTACACCTTC. It specifies CASTKRKIYGYTF.

This clonotype was seen more than once but under ten times. V is TRBV5-8 and J is TRBJ1-2; D perhaps matches TRBD1 (5 bases). Germline loops: CDR1 SGHTS, CDR2 YDEGEE. This CDR3 region has 17 residues. V was clipped by 2 bases and J by 4 bases, with 21 bases between them. In DNA form, the CDR3 reads TGTGCCAGCAGCTTCGGTCGGGGCTGGACAAGAGCCTATGGCTACACCTTC. Translating it yields CASSFGRGWTRAYGYTF.

The CDR3 sequence: CASSFKGDEQYF. CDR3 nucleotide sequence: TGCGCCAGCAGCTTCAAGGGGGACGAGCAGTACTTC. The chain recombines TRBV5-1 with TRBJ2-7; tentatively, D is TRBD1 (6 bases). CDR1 and CDR2 from the germline V gene are SGHRS and YFSETQ. This CDR3 is built from 12 residues. The V and J ends lost 2 bases and 5 bases respectively, with 8 bases between them.

The V and J genes are TRBV10-3 and TRBJ1-4; D is possibly TRBD1 (5 bases). V was cut by 4 bases and J by 10 bases, with 13 bases left in between. The germline V gene has CDR1 ENHRY and CDR2 SYGVKD. CDR3 length: 13 amino acids. CDR3 loop: CAISADIRGKLFF. The CDR3 DNA reads as TGTGCCATCAGTGCGGACATAAGAGGAAAACTGTTTTTT.

The CDR3 DNA reads as TGTGCCAGCAGTACCGCGGGACAAGCTTTCTTT. It specifies CASSTAGQAFF. V gene TRBV12-3 or TRBV12-4 combines with J gene TRBJ1-1; perhaps TRBD1 as D (5 bases). The length of the CDR3 is 11 residues. V gave up 5 bases and J gave up 9 bases, with 10 bases separating them.

The chain links TRBV6-6 to TRBJ1-4; D gene ambiguous. The CDR3 totals 12 residues. Germline values: CDR1 MNHNY, CDR2 SVGAGI (reference sequence). Trimming removed 3 bases at V and 5 bases at J, with 4 bases between. In nucleotides, the CDR3 is TGTGCCAGCAGTTATAGCAATGAAAAACTGTTTTTT. Protein sequence: CASSYSNEKLFF.